This T cell receptor (beta chain) appears in the sequencing data of a study of beta chain features in type 1 diabetes. Turning to this clone: Its antigen is currently unknown.

What was sequenced were expressed TCRB transcripts, since all of the isolated RNA had been reverse transcribed. This table comes from immunoSEQ multiplex PCR, and its TCRdb copy is limited to in-frame clones, with some not included. The sample lists about 270,000 clones, 13% to 15% seen once, with 0.015% to 0.02% in the top ten. V lost 4 bases to trimming and J lost 1 base; unmatched junction nucleotides: 1. The germline V gene has CDR1 LGHNA and CDR2 YNFKEQ. The CDR3 loop spans 14 amino acids. Study findings and constraints: Whatever favoring of shorter templates PCR might show would apply equally to patients and controls. Within each of all four CD4+ subsets, Type 1 diabetes patients had TCRB CDR3s that were moderately but significantly shorter. Relative to healthy donors, patients appeared to have naive, central memory and Treg TCRB repertoires that were more similar.

Populations isolated by sorting all had purity greater than 95%. The sequenced sample consisted of naive CD4+ T cells from blood. V and J are TRBV4-2 and TRBJ2-7, with 10 bases matching TRBD1. The receptor was isolated from a man younger than 45 with type 1 diabetes. The CDR3 protein is CASSPDRGSYEQYF. CDR3 nucleotides: TGTGCCAGCAGCCCGGACAGGGGGTCCTACGAGCAGTACTTC.